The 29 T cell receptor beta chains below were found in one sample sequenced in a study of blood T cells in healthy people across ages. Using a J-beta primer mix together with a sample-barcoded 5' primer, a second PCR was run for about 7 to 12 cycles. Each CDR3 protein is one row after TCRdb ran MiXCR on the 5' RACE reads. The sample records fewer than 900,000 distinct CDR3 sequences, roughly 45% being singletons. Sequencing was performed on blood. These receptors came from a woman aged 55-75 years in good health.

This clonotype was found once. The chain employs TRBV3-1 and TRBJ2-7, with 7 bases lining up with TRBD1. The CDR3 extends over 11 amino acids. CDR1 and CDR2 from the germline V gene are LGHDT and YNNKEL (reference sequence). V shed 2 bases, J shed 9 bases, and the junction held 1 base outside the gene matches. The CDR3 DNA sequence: TGTGCCAGCAGCCAAAACAGGGGGCAGTACTTC. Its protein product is CASSQNRGQYF.

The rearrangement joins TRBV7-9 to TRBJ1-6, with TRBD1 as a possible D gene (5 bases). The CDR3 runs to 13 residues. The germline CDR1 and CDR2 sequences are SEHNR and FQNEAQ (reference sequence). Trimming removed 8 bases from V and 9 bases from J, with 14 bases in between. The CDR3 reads CASSSAGASPLHF. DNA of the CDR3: TGTGCCAGCTCCTCGGCCGGGGCTTCACCCCTCCACTTT.

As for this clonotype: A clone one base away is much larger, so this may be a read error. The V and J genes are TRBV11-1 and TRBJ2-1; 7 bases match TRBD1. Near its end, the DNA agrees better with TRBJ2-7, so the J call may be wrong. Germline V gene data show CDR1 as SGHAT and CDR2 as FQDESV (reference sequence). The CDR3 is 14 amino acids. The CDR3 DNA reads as TGTGCCAGCAGCCCCGGGACAGATTACAATGAGCAGTACTTC. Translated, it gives CASSPGTDYNEQYF.

CDR3 amino acids: CASSQEREAEAFF. CDR3 in DNA: TGTGCCAGCAGCCAAGAACGTGAGGCTGAAGCTTTCTTT. This chain uses TRBV4-2 with TRBJ1-1; no clear D. The CDR3 length is 13 residues. The V and J ends lost 0 bases and 6 bases respectively, with 8 bases between them. Germline values: CDR1 LGHNA, CDR2 YNFKEQ.

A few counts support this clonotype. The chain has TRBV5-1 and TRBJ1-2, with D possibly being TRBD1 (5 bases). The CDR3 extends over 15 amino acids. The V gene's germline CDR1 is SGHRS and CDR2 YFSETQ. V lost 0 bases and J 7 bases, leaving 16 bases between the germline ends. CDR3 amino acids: CASSLVQGGMAGYTF. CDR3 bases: TGCGCCAGCAGCTTGGTCCAGGGAGGAATGGCTGGCTACACCTTC.

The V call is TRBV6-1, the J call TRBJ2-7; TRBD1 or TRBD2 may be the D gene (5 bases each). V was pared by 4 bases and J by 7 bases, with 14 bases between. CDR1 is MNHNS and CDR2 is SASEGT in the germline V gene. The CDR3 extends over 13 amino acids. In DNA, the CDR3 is TGTGCCAGCAGTGCAGCCAGGGAGAAGGAGCAGTACTTC. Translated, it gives CASSAAREKEQYF.

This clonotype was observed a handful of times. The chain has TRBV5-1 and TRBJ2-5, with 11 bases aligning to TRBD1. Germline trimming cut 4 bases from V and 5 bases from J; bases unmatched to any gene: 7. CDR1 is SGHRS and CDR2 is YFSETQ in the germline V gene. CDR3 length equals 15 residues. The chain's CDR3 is CASSSRTGGGETQYF. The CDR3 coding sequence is TGCGCCAGCAGCAGCCGGACAGGGGGCGGTGAGACCCAGTACTTC.

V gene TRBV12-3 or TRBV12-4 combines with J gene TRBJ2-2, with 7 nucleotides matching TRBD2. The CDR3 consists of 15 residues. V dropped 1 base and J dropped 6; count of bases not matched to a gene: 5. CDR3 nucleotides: TGTGCCAGCAGTTTAGGCGGGAGTGCGTCCGGGGAGCTGTTTTTT. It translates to CASSLGGSASGELFF.

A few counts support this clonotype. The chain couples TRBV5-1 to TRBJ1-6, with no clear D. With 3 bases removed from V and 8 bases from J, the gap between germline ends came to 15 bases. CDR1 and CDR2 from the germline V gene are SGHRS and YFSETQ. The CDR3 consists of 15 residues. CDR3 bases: TGCGCCAGCAGCTCAGGACCAGTAAGCGATTCACCCCTCCACTTT. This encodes CASSSGPVSDSPLHF.

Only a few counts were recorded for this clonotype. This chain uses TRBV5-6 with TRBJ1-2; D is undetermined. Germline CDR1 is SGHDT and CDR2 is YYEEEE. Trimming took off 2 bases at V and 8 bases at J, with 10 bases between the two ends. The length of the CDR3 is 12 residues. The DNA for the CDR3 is TGTGCCAGCAGCTTCCAGGCGGGAGGCTACACCTTC. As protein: CASSFQAGGYTF.

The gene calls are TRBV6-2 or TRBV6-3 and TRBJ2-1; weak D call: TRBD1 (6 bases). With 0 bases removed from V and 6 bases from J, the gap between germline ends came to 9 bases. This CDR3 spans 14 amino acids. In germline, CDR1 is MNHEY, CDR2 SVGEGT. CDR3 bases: TGTGCCAGCAGTTACTCGAAACAGGGCAATGAGCAGTTCTTC. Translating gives CASSYSKQGNEQFF.

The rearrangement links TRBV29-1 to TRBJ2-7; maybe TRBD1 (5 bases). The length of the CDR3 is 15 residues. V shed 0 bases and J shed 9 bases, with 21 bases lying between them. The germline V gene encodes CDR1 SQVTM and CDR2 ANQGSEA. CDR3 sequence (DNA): TGCAGCGTTGAAGAGGGGCAGGGAACCCACAATGCGCAGTACTTC. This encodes CSVEEGQGTHNAQYF.

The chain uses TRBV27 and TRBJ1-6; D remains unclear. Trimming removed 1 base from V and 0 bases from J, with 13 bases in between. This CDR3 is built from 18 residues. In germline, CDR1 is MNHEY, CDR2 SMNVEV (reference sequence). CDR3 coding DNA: TGTGCCAGCAGTTTATACTTAGGCTACGGCTCCTATAATTCACCCCTCCACTTT. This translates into CASSLYLGYGSYNSPLHF.

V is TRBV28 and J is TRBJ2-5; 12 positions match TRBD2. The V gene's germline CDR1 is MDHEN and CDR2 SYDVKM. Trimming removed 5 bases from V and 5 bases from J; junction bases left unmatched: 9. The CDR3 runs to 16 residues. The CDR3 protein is CASSPRLAGEWETQYF. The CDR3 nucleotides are TGTGCCAGCAGTCCGCGACTAGCGGGAGAGTGGGAGACCCAGTACTTC.

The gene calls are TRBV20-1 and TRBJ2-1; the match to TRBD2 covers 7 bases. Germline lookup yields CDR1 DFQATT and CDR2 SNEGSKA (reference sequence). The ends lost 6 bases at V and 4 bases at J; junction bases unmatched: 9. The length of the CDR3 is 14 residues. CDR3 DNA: TGCAGTGCACCCTTAGCGGGTCCTTACAATGAGCAGTTCTTC. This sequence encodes CSAPLAGPYNEQFF.

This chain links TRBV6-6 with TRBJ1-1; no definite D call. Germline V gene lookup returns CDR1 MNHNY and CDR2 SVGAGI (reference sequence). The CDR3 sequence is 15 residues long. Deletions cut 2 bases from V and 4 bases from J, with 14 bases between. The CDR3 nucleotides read TGTGCCAGCAGTTACAACGGACCGAGGGTCACTGAAGCTTTCTTT. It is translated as CASSYNGPRVTEAFF.

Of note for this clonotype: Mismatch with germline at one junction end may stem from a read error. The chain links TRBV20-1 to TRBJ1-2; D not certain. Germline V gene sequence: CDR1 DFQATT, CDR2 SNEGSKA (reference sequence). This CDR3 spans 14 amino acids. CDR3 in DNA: TGCAATGCTAGAGATCTTACGGTTAACTATGGCTACACCTTC. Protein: CNARDLTVNYGYTF.

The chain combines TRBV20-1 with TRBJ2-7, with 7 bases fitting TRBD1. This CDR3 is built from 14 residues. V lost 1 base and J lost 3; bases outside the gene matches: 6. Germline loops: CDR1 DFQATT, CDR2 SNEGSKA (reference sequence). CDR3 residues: CSARGVQGIYEQYF. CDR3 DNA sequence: TGCAGTGCTAGAGGGGTACAGGGGATCTACGAGCAGTACTTC.

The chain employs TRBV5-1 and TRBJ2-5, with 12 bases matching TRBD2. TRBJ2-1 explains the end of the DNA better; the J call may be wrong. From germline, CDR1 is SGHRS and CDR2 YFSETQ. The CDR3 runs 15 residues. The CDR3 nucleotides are TGCGCCAGCAGCTGGACTAGCGGGGTCCAAGAGACCCAGTTCTTC. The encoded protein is CASSWTSGVQETQFF.

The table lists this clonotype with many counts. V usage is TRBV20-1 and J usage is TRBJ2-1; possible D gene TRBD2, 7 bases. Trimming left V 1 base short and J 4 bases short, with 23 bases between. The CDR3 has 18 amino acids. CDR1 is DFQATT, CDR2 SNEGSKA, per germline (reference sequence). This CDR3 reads CSARVRGAASGAYNEQFF. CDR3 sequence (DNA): TGCAGTGCTAGAGTTCGGGGGGCCGCTAGCGGAGCTTACAATGAGCAGTTCTTC.

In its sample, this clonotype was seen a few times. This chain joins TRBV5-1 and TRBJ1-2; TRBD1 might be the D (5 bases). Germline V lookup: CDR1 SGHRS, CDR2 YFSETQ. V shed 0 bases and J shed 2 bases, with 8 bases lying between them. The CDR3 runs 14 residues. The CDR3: CASSLAGDNYGYTF. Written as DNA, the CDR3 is TGCGCCAGCAGCTTGGCTGGGGACAACTATGGCTACACCTTC.

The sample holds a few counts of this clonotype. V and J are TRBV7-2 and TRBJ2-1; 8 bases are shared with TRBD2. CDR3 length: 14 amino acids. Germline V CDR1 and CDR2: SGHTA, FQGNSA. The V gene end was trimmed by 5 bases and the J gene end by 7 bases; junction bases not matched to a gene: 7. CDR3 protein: CASSRPGLDNEQFF. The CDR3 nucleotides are TGTGCCAGCAGCAGGCCGGGACTAGATAATGAGCAGTTCTTC.

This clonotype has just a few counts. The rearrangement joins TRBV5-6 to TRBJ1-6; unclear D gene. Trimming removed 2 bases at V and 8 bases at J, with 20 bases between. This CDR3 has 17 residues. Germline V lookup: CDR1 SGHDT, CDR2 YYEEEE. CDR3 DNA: TGTGCCAGCAGCTTTGGCCGCGGGTGGAAGCGGGATTCACCCCTCCACTTT. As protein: CASSFGRGWKRDSPLHF.

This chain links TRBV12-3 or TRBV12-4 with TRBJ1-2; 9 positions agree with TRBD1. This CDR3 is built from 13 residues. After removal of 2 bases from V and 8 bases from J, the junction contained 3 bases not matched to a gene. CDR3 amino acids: CASSLRTGVGYTF. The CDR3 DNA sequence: TGTGCCAGCAGTTTAAGGACAGGGGTCGGCTACACCTTC.

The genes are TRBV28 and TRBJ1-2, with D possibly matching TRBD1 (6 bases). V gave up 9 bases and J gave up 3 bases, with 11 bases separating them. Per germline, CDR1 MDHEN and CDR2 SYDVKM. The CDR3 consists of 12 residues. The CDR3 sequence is CASADSYYGYTF. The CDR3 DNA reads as TGTGCCAGTGCGGACAGCTACTATGGCTACACCTTC.

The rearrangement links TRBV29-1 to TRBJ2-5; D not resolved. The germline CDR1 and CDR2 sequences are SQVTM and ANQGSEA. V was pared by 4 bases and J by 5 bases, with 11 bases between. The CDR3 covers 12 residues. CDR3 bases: TGCAGCGTTGTACCCAGAGTGGAGACCCAGTACTTC. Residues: CSVVPRVETQYF.

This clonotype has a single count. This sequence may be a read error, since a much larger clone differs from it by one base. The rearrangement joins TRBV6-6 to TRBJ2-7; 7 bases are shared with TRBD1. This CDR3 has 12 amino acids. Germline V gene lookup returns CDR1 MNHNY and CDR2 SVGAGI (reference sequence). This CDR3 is CTSSQQGYEQYF. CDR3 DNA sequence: TGTACCAGCAGCCAACAGGGGTACGAGCAGTACTTC.

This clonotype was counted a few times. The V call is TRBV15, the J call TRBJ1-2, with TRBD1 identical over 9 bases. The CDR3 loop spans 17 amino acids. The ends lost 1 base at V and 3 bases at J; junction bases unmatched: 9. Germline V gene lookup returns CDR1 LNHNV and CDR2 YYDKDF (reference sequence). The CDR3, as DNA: TGTGCCACCAGCAGAGTTATCGACAGGGGGACATACTATGGCTACACCTTC. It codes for CATSRVIDRGTYYGYTF.

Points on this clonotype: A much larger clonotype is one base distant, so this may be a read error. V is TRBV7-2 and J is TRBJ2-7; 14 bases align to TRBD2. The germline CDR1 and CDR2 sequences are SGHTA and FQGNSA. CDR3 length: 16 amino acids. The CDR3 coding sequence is TGTGCCAGCAGCTCTCGACTAGCGGGAGGGCCCTACGGGCAGTACTTC. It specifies CASSSRLAGGPYGQYF.